These T cell receptor beta chains were read from a single sample in a study of Ad26.COV2.S vaccination and SARS-CoV-2 variants. Profiled with immunoSEQ multiplex PCR; TCRdb holds only in-frame clones, not every one. The sample shows approximately 350,000 clones, approximately 83% of them seen only once. This sample comprised peripheral blood, obtained in a trial of Ad26.COV2.S vaccine versus placebo. These receptors came from a person between 18 and 65 years old who received the Ad26.COV2.S COVID-19 vaccine or a placebo. Each CDR3 is given with its conserved first and last residue. D genes are given only for firm matches.

D gene: TRBD1
J gene: TRBJ1-5
V gene: TRBV10-3
CDR3 protein: CAIREGTGGNNQPQHF

D gene: TRBD2
J gene: TRBJ2-3
V gene: TRBV5-4
CDR3 protein: CASSRLAGVDTQYF

D gene: .
J gene: TRBJ2-2
V gene: TRBV5-1
CDR3 protein: CASSGGLLTTGELFF

D gene: TRBD1
J gene: TRBJ1-3
V gene: TRBV4-3
CDR3 protein: CASSQTPAGQGYGNTIYF

D gene: TRBD2
J gene: TRBJ2-1
V gene: TRBV7-3
CDR3 protein: CASSLLAGTPREQFF

D gene: .
J gene: TRBJ2-1
V gene: TRBV7-9
CDR3 protein: CASSLERLQFF

D gene: .
J gene: TRBJ2-5
V gene: TRBV11-2
CDR3 protein: CASSQLTGQETQYF

D gene: TRBD1
J gene: TRBJ1-3
V gene: TRBV18
CDR3 protein: CASSLDYRGGNTIYF

D gene: TRBD1
J gene: TRBJ2-3
V gene: TRBV9
CDR3 protein: CASTRTGTTDTQYF

D gene: TRBD1
J gene: TRBJ2-1
V gene: TRBV19
CDR3 protein: CASSMYGTGEGEQFF

D gene: .
J gene: TRBJ1-1
V gene: TRBV30
CDR3 protein: CACLPGRGWTEAFF

D gene: TRBD2
J gene: TRBJ2-1
V gene: TRBV6-4
CDR3 protein: CASSDLAGINYNEQFF

D gene: TRBD1
J gene: TRBJ2-3
V gene: TRBV7-9
CDR3 protein: CASSSRGTDTQYF

D gene: .
J gene: TRBJ2-7
V gene: TRBV28
CDR3 protein: CASGIGGTLYEQYF

D gene: .
J gene: TRBJ1-2
V gene: TRBV20-1
CDR3 protein: CSAPLQGKYTF

D gene: .
J gene: TRBJ1-1
V gene: TRBV5-1
CDR3 protein: CASRPAGNTEAFF

D gene: TRBD2
J gene: TRBJ2-5
V gene: TRBV19
CDR3 protein: CASSPGLGFVQETQYF

D gene: .
J gene: TRBJ1-1
V gene: TRBV3-1/TRBV3-2
CDR3 protein: CASSPGQFTEAFF

D gene: .
J gene: TRBJ1-1
V gene: TRBV2
CDR3 protein: CASSRGLNTEAFF

D gene: .
J gene: TRBJ1-2
V gene: TRBV6-5
CDR3 protein: CASRPTPVGYTF

D gene: .
J gene: TRBJ1-3
V gene: TRBV7-3
CDR3 protein: CASSYGGGISGNTIYF

D gene: .
J gene: TRBJ2-7
V gene: TRBV6-5
CDR3 protein: CASSSPGTAGFKQYF

D gene: .
J gene: TRBJ1-5
V gene: TRBV5-1
CDR3 protein: CASSLVGGRQPQHF

D gene: .
J gene: TRBJ1-1
V gene: TRBV7-9
CDR3 protein: CASTPGPPWNTEAFF

D gene: TRBD2
J gene: TRBJ2-1
V gene: TRBV7-3
CDR3 protein: CASSFSGGNYNEQFF

D gene: .
J gene: TRBJ1-1
V gene: TRBV18
CDR3 protein: CASSPGGRVNTEAFF

D gene: .
J gene: TRBJ1-5
V gene: TRBV18
CDR3 protein: CASSPLADLGPQHF

D gene: TRBD2
J gene: TRBJ2-7
V gene: TRBV5-4
CDR3 protein: CASSSGLAGAYEQYF

D gene: .
J gene: TRBJ1-5
V gene: TRBV6-5
CDR3 protein: CASSWTDRRGPQHF

D gene: TRBD1
J gene: TRBJ1-5
V gene: TRBV19
CDR3 protein: CASSGLRGQGYQPQHF

D gene: .
J gene: TRBJ2-3
V gene: TRBV2
CDR3 protein: CASSGSSGLHTDTQYF

D gene: TRBD2
J gene: TRBJ2-1
V gene: TRBV7-9
CDR3 protein: CASSPTSAWPEQFF

D gene: .
J gene: TRBJ1-1
V gene: TRBV14
CDR3 protein: CASSRRYMNTEAFF

D gene: TRBD2
J gene: TRBJ2-1
V gene: TRBV3-1/TRBV3-2
CDR3 protein: CASSQEGLAGVLYNEQFF

D gene: .
J gene: TRBJ1-5
V gene: TRBV2
CDR3 protein: CASKSFRDQPQHF

D gene: .
J gene: TRBJ2-6
V gene: TRBV2
CDR3 protein: CASDGGPRVLTF

D gene: .
J gene: TRBJ2-7
V gene: TRBV6-5
CDR3 protein: CESRGTSYEQYF

D gene: .
J gene: TRBJ2-7
V gene: TRBV7-2
CDR3 protein: CASSFRSGADDEQYF

D gene: .
J gene: TRBJ2-7
V gene: TRBV5-1
CDR3 protein: CASSLASGQLLYEQYF

D gene: TRBD1
J gene: TRBJ1-1
V gene: TRBV13
CDR3 protein: CASSPRQGRNTEAFF

D gene: TRBD2
J gene: TRBJ2-1
V gene: TRBV7-6
CDR3 protein: CAISGTSGSGSYNEQFF

D gene: .
J gene: TRBJ1-2
V gene: TRBV5-1
CDR3 protein: CASSLGRDTETGYGYTF

D gene: .
J gene: TRBJ1-1
V gene: TRBV5-4
CDR3 protein: CASSLKRAGDTEAFF

D gene: TRBD2
J gene: TRBJ2-1
V gene: TRBV18
CDR3 protein: CASSRGGLAGPNSYNEQFF

D gene: .
J gene: TRBJ1-1
V gene: TRBV5-3
CDR3 protein: CARSQGLICAEAFF

D gene: TRBD2
J gene: TRBJ2-1
V gene: TRBV19
CDR3 protein: CASSITASGRALEQFF

D gene: .
J gene: TRBJ2-1
V gene: TRBV5-6
CDR3 protein: CASTGSGTYNEQFF

D gene: .
J gene: TRBJ1-5
V gene: TRBV9
CDR3 protein: CASSGPFQPQHF

D gene: .
J gene: TRBJ1-2
V gene: TRBV6-2/TRBV6-3
CDR3 protein: CASSLGNVLSNYGYTF

D gene: .
J gene: TRBJ2-7
V gene: TRBV7-9
CDR3 protein: CASSLTNEQYF

D gene: TRBD2
J gene: TRBJ2-3
V gene: TRBV5-6
CDR3 protein: CASGRAGVILGQYF

D gene: .
J gene: TRBJ1-1
V gene: TRBV19
CDR3 protein: CASSTSPGSAEAFF

D gene: TRBD1
J gene: TRBJ1-1
V gene: TRBV18
CDR3 protein: CASSPQGVDTEAFF

D gene: .
J gene: TRBJ1-2
V gene: TRBV12-3/TRBV12-4
CDR3 protein: CASSPIVYGYTF

D gene: .
J gene: TRBJ1-1
V gene: TRBV19
CDR3 protein: CATHPGGARIWTEAFF